The clone carrying this TCR beta chain showed up many times. The antigen remains unidentified. This specimen belongs to a study of identical twins. V lost 2 bases to trimming and J lost 7 bases, with 12 bases between them. The CDR3 has 15 amino acids. The germline gives CDR1 SGHDN, CDR2 FVKESK. The cDNA had a unique molecular identifier and a template-switch universal primer site. TCRdb passed the 5' RACE reads through MiXCR, listing each CDR3 protein once. This table has a few hundred thousand distinct CDR3 sequences, under 9% appearing once. Overall study findings and caveats: Beta clonotypes that were abundant in cord blood contained fewer insertions, a pattern absent from memory repertoires. Less excess twin sharing appeared in beta out-of-frame sequences. Among monozygotic twins, out-of-frame TCR alpha sharing exceeded what models predicted.

The data were also submitted as part of a second study, on yellow fever vaccine responses in identical twins.

J is TRBJ1-6 and V is TRBV14; D is perhaps TRBD1 (5 bases). The sequence was obtained from a woman under 30 in good health. The material sequenced was memory (CD45RO+) T cells sorted from blood. CDR3 in DNA: TGTGCCAGCAGCCAAACCGGACAAAGAAATTCACCCCTCCACTTT. Amino acid sequence: CASSQTGQRNSPLHF.